This passage covers 11 T cell receptor beta chains from one sample sequenced in a study of blood T cell repertoires in COVID-19. The data were produced by immunoSEQ multiplex PCR, yet TCRdb's version contains in-frame clones alone and is incomplete. The sample has some 320,000 clones, 87% seen once. The source material was peripheral blood. Source of these receptors: a woman between 45 and 60 years old who had recovered from COVID-19.

V usage is TRBV5-4 and J usage is TRBJ1-2; TRBD1 agrees at 9 bases. The V gene's germline CDR1 is SGHNT and CDR2 YYREEE (reference sequence). The CDR3 length is 16 residues. J was trimmed by 7 bases and V by 0 bases; bases with no gene match: 10. CDR3: CASSLGIRQGESGYTF. CDR3 sequence (DNA): TGTGCCAGCAGCTTGGGGATTAGACAGGGGGAATCTGGCTACACCTTC.

On this clone: An end of the junction does not agree with germline; a read error may underlie this. This chain links TRBV5-3 with TRBJ2-5, with TRBD1 identical over 7 bases. TRBV5-3 is reported as an ORF; its role is uncertain. This CDR3 is 15 amino acids long. The CDR3 sequence is CARSLSGTAREAQYF. The CDR3 DNA reads TGTGCCAGAAGCTTATCCGGGACAGCAAGAGAGGCCCAGTACTTC.

The chain carries TRBV6-2 or TRBV6-3 and TRBJ1-5; the D gene is possibly TRBD1 (5 bases). The V gene lost 2 bases and the J gene lost 5 bases, with 10 bases spanning the gap. The CDR3 runs 14 residues. Germline lookup yields CDR1 MNHEY and CDR2 SVGEGT. The CDR3 coding sequence is TGTGCCAGCAGTTACGGGGGGAACGATCAGCCCCAGCATTTT. Protein sequence: CASSYGGNDQPQHF.

This chain links TRBV6-5 with TRBJ1-1, with 9 positions matching TRBD1. CDR1 MNHEY and CDR2 SVGAGI come from the germline V gene. The CDR3 has 14 residues. V lost 3 bases to trimming and J lost 8 bases; unmatched junction nucleotides: 7. This CDR3 is CASSYSTGGREAFF. The CDR3 nucleotides read TGTGCCAGCAGTTATTCGACAGGGGGAAGAGAAGCTTTCTTT.

This chain's CDR3 is CASSVQGVGGETQYF. Written as DNA, the CDR3 is TGTGCCAGCAGCGTTCAGGGGGTGGGCGGCGAGACCCAGTACTTC. This rearrangement joins TRBV9 to TRBJ2-5; TRBD1 agrees at 7 bases. Germline V gene data show CDR1 as SGDLS and CDR2 as YYNGEE. This CDR3 has 15 residues. V shed 2 bases and J 5 bases; nucleotides not matched to a gene: 9.

The CDR3 here is CASSLVGASGNTIYF. CDR3 nucleotide sequence: TGCGCCAGCAGCTTGGTGGGGGCGTCCGGAAACACCATATATTTT. The gene calls are TRBV5-1 and TRBJ1-3; perhaps TRBD1 as D (6 bases). Looked up from germline, CDR1 is SGHRS and CDR2 is YFSETQ. The CDR3 extends over 15 amino acids. V lost 0 bases, J lost 4 bases, and 11 bases lay in between. Complete variable domain (other parts from reference TRBV5-1 and TRBJ1-3): KAGVTQTPRYLIKTRGQQVTLSCSPISGHRSVSWYQQTPGQGLQFLFEYFSETQRNKGNFPGRFSGRQFSNSRSEMNVSTLELGDSALYLCASSLVGASGNTIYFGEGSWLTVV.

This chain uses TRBV7-2 with TRBJ2-7, with unresolved D. The CDR3 spans 15 residues. V was clipped by 5 bases and J by 4 bases, with 18 bases between them. CDR1 is SGHTA, CDR2 FQGNSA, per germline. CDR3 loop: CASSPHPSQKYEQYF. Written as DNA, the CDR3 is TGTGCCAGCAGCCCTCATCCCTCCCAGAAGTACGAGCAGTACTTC. Full variable domain (rest looked up from reference TRBV7-2 and TRBJ2-7): GAGVSQSPSNKVTEKGKDVELRCDPISGHTALYWYRQSLGQGLEFLIYFQGNSAPDKSGLPSDRFSAERTGGSVSTLTIQRTQQEDSAVYLCASSPHPSQKYEQYFGPGTRLTVT.

This chain joins TRBV9 and TRBJ1-2; D gene ambiguous. Germline V gives CDR1 SGDLS, CDR2 YYNGEE. V lost 0 bases, J lost 0 bases, and 9 bases lay in between. There are 15 residues in the CDR3. As DNA, the CDR3 is TGTGCCAGCAGCGTAGGAGGGAGTACTAACTATGGCTACACCTTC. Translating it yields CASSVGGSTNYGYTF. The whole variable domain, remainder taken from reference TRBV9 and TRBJ1-2, is DSGVTQTPKHLITATGQRVTLRCSPRSGDLSVYWYQQSLDQGLQFLIQYYNGEERAKGNILERFSAQQFPDLHSELNLSSLELGDSALYFCASSVGGSTNYGYTFGSGTRLTVV.

The chain joins TRBV6-6 to TRBJ1-4, with D perhaps matching TRBD1 (5 bases). Trimming shortened V by 2 bases and J by 8 bases, and 15 bases separated the two germline ends. The CDR3 runs 15 residues. Germline V gene data show CDR1 as MNHNY and CDR2 as SVGAGI (reference sequence). The CDR3 sequence is CASSYPGTLPEKLFF. CDR3 coding DNA: TGTGCCAGCAGTTACCCCGGGACTTTACCAGAAAAACTGTTTTTT.

This clone was counted between two and nine times. The CDR3 DNA reads TGTGCCAGCATTGGACTAGAGTACCAAGAGACCCAGTACTTC. Residues: CASIGLEYQETQYF. V gene TRBV2 combines with J gene TRBJ2-5; 7 nucleotides line up with TRBD2. The germline CDR1 and CDR2 sequences are SNHLY and FYNNEI. V lost 7 bases, J lost 0 bases, and 5 bases stayed unmatched. The CDR3 contains 14 residues.

Regarding this clone: This sample also contains other DNA sequences that code for the same CDR3. This rearrangement joins TRBV7-9 to TRBJ2-7; 13 bases agree with TRBD2. The CDR3 has 15 residues. V lost 5 bases to trimming and J lost 7 bases; unmatched junction nucleotides: 8. Looked up from germline, CDR1 is SEHNR and CDR2 is FQNEAQ (reference sequence). Written as DNA, the CDR3 is TGTGCCAGCAGCCCCGGACTAGCGGGAGCTGGGGAGCAGTACTTC. Translated, it gives CASSPGLAGAGEQYF.